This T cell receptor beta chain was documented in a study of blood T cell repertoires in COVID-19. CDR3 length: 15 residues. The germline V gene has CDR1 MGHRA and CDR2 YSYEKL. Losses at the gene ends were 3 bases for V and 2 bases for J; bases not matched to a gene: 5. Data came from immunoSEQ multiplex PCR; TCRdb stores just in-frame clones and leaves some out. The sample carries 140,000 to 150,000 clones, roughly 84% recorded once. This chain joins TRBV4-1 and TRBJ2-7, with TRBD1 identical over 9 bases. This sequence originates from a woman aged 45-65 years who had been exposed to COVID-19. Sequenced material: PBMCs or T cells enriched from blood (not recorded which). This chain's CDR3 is CASSQPGQGTYEQYF. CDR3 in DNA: TGCGCCAGCAGCCAGCCGGGACAGGGAACCTACGAGCAGTACTTC.